This entry lists 3 T cell receptor beta chains sequenced from one sample in a study of a mutant IDH1 vaccine in newly diagnosed glioma. As for time point: week 47, end of study. Topical imiquimod was applied with each vaccine dose, which held 300 ug of mutant IDH1 20-mer peptide. For these TCRs, the target antigens are not known. Generated by immunoSEQ multiplex PCR, the TCRdb table keeps only in-frame clones and is missing some. Of about 84,000 clones listed, 75% to 90% are singletons. Sequencing was performed on PBMCs, taken from a glioma patient whose treatment included an IDH1 peptide vaccine. These receptors all stem from a man between 35 and 55 years old with glioma.

This chain connects TRBV6-4 to TRBJ1-6, with D unclear. Trimming stripped 9 bases from V and 0 bases from J, with 9 bases between. Germline V gene data show CDR1 as MRHNA and CDR2 as SNTAGT. This CDR3 has 14 residues. For the CDR3, the DNA is TGTGCCAGAGAGAAGAGCTCCTATAATTCACCCCTCCACTTT. Amino acid sequence: CAREKSSYNSPLHF.

This clone was picked up one time. The chain has TRBV9 and TRBJ2-2, with D possibly called TRBD1 or TRBD2 (6 bases each). Germline V gene lookup returns CDR1 SGDLS and CDR2 YYNGEE. There are 16 residues in the CDR3. Trimming cost V 3 bases and J 5 bases, with 17 bases left between them. CDR3 loop: CASSDTWGARTGELFF. The CDR3, as DNA: TGTGCCAGCAGCGACACTTGGGGGGCGAGGACCGGGGAGCTGTTTTTT.

The J gene is TRBJ1-2, the V gene TRBV21-1; whether TRBD1, the table's D call, matches the DNA was not checked. TRBV21-1 is designated a pseudogene. There are 15 residues in the CDR3. The CDR3 loop reads CASSKARGPNYGYTF. CDR3 sequence (DNA): TGTGCCAGCAGCAAAGCAAGGGGGCCTAACTATGGCTACACCTTC.